This is a list of T cell receptor beta chains from one sample in a study of regulatory T cells in long-lasting Graves disease. MiXCR was run by TCRdb on the multiplex PCR reads, yielding one entry per CDR3 protein. This sample has 350,000 to 450,000 distinct CDR3 sequences, with around 11% found just once. In addition, the sample was reused for a study of T cells in Graves' hyperthyroidism and ophthalmopathy.

The sequencing used peripheral blood mononuclear cells (PBMCs), collected at new diagnosis, from a patient treated with antithyroid drugs. These receptors were taken from a woman younger than 35 with Graves disease. Both conserved end residues are part of each CDR3. Each record gives: V gene, J gene, clone size, D gene, CDR3 protein, CDR3 DNA. A D gene is named only where the DNA matches it firmly. Expanded clones are given a class, and other clones once, few, many or no size at all.

TRBV13	TRBJ2-7	many	TRBD1	CASSSTGQSPYEQYF	TGTGCCAGCAGCTCCACGGGACAGTCCCCCTACGAGCAGTACTTC
TRBV10-3	TRBJ2-7	many	-	CAISDPATGKLDEQYF	TGTGCCATCAGTGACCCCGCAACCGGGAAGCTGGACGAGCAGTACTTC
TRBV6-2/TRBV6-3	TRBJ1-5	many	TRBD1	CASSYIRRTGPINQPQHF	TGTGCCAGCAGTTACATCCGGCGGACAGGGCCCATCAATCAGCCCCAGCATTTT
TRBV7-3	TRBJ1-2	many	TRBD1	CASSRDRGQGYTF	TGTGCCAGCAGCCGCGACAGGGGGCAGGGCTACACCTTC
TRBV12-3/TRBV12-4	TRBJ2-3	many	-	CASSLGVRDPRYF	TGTGCCAGCAGTTTGGGAGTGCGGGACCCCCGGTATTTT
TRBV2	TRBJ1-1	many	-	CASSPGGATEAFF	TGTGCCAGCAGCCCCGGGGGGGCCACTGAAGCTTTCTTT
TRBV4-1	TRBJ1-1	many	-	CASSQDIGRETEAFF	TGCGCCAGCAGCCAAGATATCGGGAGGGAAACTGAAGCTTTCTTT
TRBV9	TRBJ2-2	few	-	CASSALRELANTGELFF	TGTGCCAGCAGCGCCTTGAGGGAGCTGGCGAACACCGGGGAGCTGTTTTTT
TRBV20-1	TRBJ2-1	-	TRBD2	CSARDSAGGLYNEQFF	TGCAGTGCTAGAGATAGTGCGGGGGGCTTGTACAATGAGCAGTTCTTC
TRBV5-1	TRBJ2-7	few	-	CASSFRRGGTYEQYF	TGCGCCAGCAGCTTTCGCAGGGGAGGGACCTACGAGCAGTACTTC
TRBV12-3/TRBV12-4	TRBJ2-3	-	-	CASRMMETDTQYF	TGTGCCAGCAGGATGATGGAGACAGATACGCAGTATTTT
TRBV6-1	TRBJ1-4	few	TRBD1	CASSTQGALGEKLFF	TGTGCCAGCAGTACACAGGGGGCCCTGGGTGAAAAACTGTTTTTT